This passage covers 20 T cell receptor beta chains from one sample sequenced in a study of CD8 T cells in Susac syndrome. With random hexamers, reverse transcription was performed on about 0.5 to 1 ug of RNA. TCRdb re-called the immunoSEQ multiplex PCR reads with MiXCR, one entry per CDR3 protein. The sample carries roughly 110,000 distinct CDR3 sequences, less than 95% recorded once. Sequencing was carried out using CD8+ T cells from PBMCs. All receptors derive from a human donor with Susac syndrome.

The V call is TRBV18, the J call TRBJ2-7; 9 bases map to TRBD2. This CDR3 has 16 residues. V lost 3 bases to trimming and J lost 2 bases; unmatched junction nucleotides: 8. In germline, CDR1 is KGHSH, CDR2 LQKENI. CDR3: CASSPITSGRTYEQYF. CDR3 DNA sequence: TGTGCCAGCTCACCGATCACTAGCGGGCGCACCTACGAGCAGTACTTC.

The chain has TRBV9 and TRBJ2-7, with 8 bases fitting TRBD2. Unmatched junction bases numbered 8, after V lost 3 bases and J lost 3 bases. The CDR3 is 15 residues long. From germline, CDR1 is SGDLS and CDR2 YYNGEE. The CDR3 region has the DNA TGTGCCAGCAGCGAGGGTTCGGGGGGGAACTACGAGCAGTACTTC. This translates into CASSEGSGGNYEQYF. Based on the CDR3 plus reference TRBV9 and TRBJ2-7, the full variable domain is DSGVTQTPKHLITATGQRVTLRCSPRSGDLSVYWYQQSLDQGLQFLIQYYNGEERAKGNILERFSAQQFPDLHSELNLSSLELGDSALYFCASSEGSGGNYEQYFGPGTRLTVT.

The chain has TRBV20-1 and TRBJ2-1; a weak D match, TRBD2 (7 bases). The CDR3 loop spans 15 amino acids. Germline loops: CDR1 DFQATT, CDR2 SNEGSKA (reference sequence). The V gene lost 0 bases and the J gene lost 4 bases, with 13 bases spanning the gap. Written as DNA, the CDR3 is TGCAGTGCTAGAGATACGGGGGGCCTATACAATGAGCAGTTCTTC. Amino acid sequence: CSARDTGGLYNEQFF.

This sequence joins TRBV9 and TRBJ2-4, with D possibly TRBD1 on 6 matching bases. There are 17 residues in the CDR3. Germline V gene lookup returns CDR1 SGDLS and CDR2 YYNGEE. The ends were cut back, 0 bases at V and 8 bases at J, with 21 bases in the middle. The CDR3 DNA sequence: TGTGCCAGCAGCGTAGGGGCCGGCAGGGGTAAAATAGACATTCAGTACTTC. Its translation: CASSVGAGRGKIDIQYF.

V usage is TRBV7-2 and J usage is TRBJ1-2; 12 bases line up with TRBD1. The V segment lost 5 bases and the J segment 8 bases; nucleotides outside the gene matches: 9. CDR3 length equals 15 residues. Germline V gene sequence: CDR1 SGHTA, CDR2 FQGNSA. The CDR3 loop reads CASSDAGQGAIGYTF. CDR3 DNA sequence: TGTGCCAGCAGCGATGCGGGACAGGGGGCGATCGGCTACACCTTC.

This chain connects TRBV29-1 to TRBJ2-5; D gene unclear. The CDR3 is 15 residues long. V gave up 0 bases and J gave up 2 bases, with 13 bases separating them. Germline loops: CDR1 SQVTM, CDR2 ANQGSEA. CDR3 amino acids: CSVEDRAERQETQYF. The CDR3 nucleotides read TGCAGCGTTGAAGACCGGGCAGAGAGGCAAGAGACCCAGTACTTC. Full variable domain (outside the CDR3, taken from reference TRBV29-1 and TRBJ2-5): SAVISQKPSRDICQRGTSLTIQCQVDSQVTMMFWYRQQPGQSLTLIATANQGSEATYESGFVIDKFPISRPNLTFSTLTVSNMSPEDSSIYLCSVEDRAERQETQYFGPGTRLLVL.

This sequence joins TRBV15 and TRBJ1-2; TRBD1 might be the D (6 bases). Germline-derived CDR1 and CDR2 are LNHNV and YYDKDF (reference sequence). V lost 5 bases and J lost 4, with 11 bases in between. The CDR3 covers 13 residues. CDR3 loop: CATSSTGRYGYTF. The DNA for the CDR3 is TGTGCCACCAGCTCGACAGGACGCTATGGCTACACCTTC. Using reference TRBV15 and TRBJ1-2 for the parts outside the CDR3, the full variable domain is DAMVIQNPRYQVTQFGKPVTLSCSQTLNHNVMYWYQQKSSQAPKLLFHYYDKDFNNEADTPDNFQSRRPNTSFCFLDIRSPGLGDTAMYLCATSSTGRYGYTFGSGTRLTVV.

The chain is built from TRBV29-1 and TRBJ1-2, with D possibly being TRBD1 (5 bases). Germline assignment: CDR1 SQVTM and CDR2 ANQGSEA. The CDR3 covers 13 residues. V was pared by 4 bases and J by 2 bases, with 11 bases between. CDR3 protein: CSVGGDGNYGYTF. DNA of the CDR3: TGCAGCGTTGGGGGGGATGGGAACTATGGCTACACCTTC.

CDR3 nucleotides: TGTGCCAGCAGCCGGGGGGCCCCCAATGAGCAGTTCTTC. Protein: CASSRGAPNEQFF. This chain joins TRBV3-1 and TRBJ2-1; possibly TRBD1 or TRBD2 for D (6 bases each). Germline values: CDR1 LGHDT, CDR2 YNNKEL (reference sequence). This CDR3 is built from 13 residues. Deletions cut 4 bases from V and 6 bases from J, with 10 bases between.

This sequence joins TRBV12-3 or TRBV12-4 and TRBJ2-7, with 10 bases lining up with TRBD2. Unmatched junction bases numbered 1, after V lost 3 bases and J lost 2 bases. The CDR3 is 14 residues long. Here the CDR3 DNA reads TGTGCCAGCAGTTTTGGACTAGCGGCCTACGAGCAGTACTTC. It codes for CASSFGLAAYEQYF.

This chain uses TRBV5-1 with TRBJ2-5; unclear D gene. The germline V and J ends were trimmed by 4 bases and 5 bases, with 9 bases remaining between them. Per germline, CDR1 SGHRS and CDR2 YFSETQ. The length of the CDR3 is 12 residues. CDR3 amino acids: CASSPPRETQYF. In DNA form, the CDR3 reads TGCGCCAGCAGCCCCCCCCGGGAGACCCAGTACTTC.

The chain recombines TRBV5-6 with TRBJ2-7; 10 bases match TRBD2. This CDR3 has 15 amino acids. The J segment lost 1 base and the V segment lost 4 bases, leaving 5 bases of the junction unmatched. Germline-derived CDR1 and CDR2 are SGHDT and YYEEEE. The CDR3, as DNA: TGTGCCAGCAGCCAGATAGCGGGGGGATCCTACGAGCAGTACTTC. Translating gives CASSQIAGGSYEQYF.

This CDR3 reads CASSDSQETQYF. CDR3 sequence (DNA): TGTGCCAGCAGCGACAGCCAAGAGACCCAGTACTTC. This sequence joins TRBV7-6 and TRBJ2-5, with D tentatively TRBD1 (5 bases). CDR3 size: 12 residues. The V gene lost 5 bases and the J gene lost 1 base, with 5 bases spanning the gap. Germline values: CDR1 SGHVS, CDR2 FNYEAQ.

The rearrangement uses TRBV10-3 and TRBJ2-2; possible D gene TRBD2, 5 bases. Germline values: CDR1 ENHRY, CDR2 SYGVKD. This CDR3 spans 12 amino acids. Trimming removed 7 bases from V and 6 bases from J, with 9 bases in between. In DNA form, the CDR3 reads TGTGCCATCAAACTAGAGCCCGGGGAGCTGTTTTTT. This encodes CAIKLEPGELFF.

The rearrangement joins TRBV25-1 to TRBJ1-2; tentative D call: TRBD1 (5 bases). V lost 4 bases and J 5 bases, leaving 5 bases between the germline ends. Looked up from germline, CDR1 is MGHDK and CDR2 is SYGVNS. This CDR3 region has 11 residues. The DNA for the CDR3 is TGTGCCAGCAGTGCAGGGTATGGCTACACCTTC. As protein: CASSAGYGYTF.

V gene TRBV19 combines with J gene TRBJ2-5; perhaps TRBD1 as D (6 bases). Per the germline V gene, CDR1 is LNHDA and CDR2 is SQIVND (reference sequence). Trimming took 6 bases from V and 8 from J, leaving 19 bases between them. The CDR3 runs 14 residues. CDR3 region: CASSLEGHEGTQYF. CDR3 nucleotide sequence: TGTGCCAGTAGCCTCGAGGGACACGAGGGCACCCAGTACTTC.

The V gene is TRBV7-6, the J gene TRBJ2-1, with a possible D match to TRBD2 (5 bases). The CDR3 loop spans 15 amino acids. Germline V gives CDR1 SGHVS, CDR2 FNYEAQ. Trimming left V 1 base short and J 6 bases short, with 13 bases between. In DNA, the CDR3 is TGTGCCAGCAGCTTAGAGGGTAGCGCCCTCAATGAGCAGTTCTTC. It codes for CASSLEGSALNEQFF.

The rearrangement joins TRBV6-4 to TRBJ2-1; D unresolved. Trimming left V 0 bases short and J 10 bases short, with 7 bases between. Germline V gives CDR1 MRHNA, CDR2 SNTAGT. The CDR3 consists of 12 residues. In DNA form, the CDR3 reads TGTGCCAGCAGTGACTCCCTGGGGGAGCAGTTCTTC. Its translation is CASSDSLGEQFF.

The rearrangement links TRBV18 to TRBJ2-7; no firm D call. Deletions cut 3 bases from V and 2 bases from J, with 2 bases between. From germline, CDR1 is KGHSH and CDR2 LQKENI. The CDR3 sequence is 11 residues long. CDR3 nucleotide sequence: TGTGCCAGCTCACCCGCCTACGAGCAGTACTTC. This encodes CASSPAYEQYF.

The CDR3 is CAASGGDTQYF. CDR3 DNA sequence: TGCGCAGCATCAGGGGGAGATACGCAGTATTTT. The chain employs TRBV29-1 and TRBJ2-3, with 7 positions matching TRBD1. This CDR3 is built from 11 residues. Germline values: CDR1 SQVTM, CDR2 ANQGSEA.